The 18 T cell receptor beta chains below all came from one sample that was sequenced in a study of OX40 agonist ivuxolimab in advanced cancers. Clones were read by immunoSEQ multiplex PCR, and TCRdb kept only the in-frame ones, dropping some. The repertoire holds 90,000 or so clones, with 87% as singletons. Specimen: CD4+ or CD8+ T cells sorted from blood, collected in a trial of the OX40 agonist ivuxolimab. The receptor source for this set is an adult with an advanced solid tumor such as melanoma, head and neck, liver or kidney cancer.

This chain uses TRBV5-1 with TRBJ2-5; 10 nucleotides match TRBD2. Losses at the gene ends were 4 bases for V and 3 bases for J; bases not matched to a gene: 3. The CDR3 loop spans 14 amino acids. The V gene's germline CDR1 is SGHRS and CDR2 YFSETQ. CDR3 coding DNA: TGCGCCAGCAGCGACACTAGCGGGAAAGAGACCCAGTACTTC. Translating gives CASSDTSGKETQYF.

The CDR3 DNA reads as TGTGCCAGCCGAGCCCAAGACTACCAAGAGACCCAGTACTTC. This sequence encodes CASRAQDYQETQYF. The chain recombines TRBV10-3 with TRBJ2-5; no clear D. Trimming pared 10 bases from V and 0 bases from J, leaving 15 bases between. The CDR3 is 14 residues long. Germline assignment: CDR1 ENHRY and CDR2 SYGVKD.

The chain is built from TRBV5-1 and TRBJ2-1; no firm D call. Trimming removed 0 bases at V and 8 bases at J, with 15 bases between. Germline assignment: CDR1 SGHRS and CDR2 YFSETQ. This CDR3 is built from 15 residues. CDR3 amino acids: CASSLGFQRLDEQFF. DNA of the CDR3: TGCGCCAGCAGCTTGGGATTTCAAAGATTGGATGAGCAGTTCTTC.

The V gene is TRBV6-1, the J gene TRBJ2-3, with D maybe TRBD1 (5 bases). V gave up 7 bases and J gave up 3 bases, with 11 bases separating them. CDR3 length: 13 amino acids. Germline-derived CDR1 and CDR2 are MNHNS and SASEGT. The CDR3 nucleotides are TGTGCCAGCACCCCCGCAGGGACAGATACGCAGTATTTT. Its protein product is CASTPAGTDTQYF.

The rearrangement links TRBV6-1 to TRBJ1-5; no clear D. The V gene's germline CDR1 is MNHNS and CDR2 SASEGT. This CDR3 has 13 amino acids. V lost 6 bases and J 4 bases, leaving 10 bases between the germline ends. CDR3 sequence (DNA): TGTGCCAGCAGCCCCACACAAAATCAGCCCCAGCATTTT. Translation: CASSPTQNQPQHF.

DNA of the CDR3: TGTGCCTGGAGTGAACTAGCGGGAGGAGATACGCAGTATTTT. Translation: CAWSELAGGDTQYF. The rearrangement uses TRBV30 and TRBJ2-3, with 12 bases that match TRBD2. Per the germline V gene, CDR1 is GTSNPN and CDR2 is SVGIG (reference sequence). The CDR3 totals 14 residues. J was trimmed by 5 bases and V by 1 base; bases with no gene match: 1. Filled out from reference TRBV30 and TRBJ2-3, the complete variable domain reads SQTIHQWPATLVQPVGSPLSLECTVEGTSNPNLYWYRQAAGRGLQLLFYSVGIGQISSEVPQNLSASRPQDRQFILSSKKLLLSDSGFYLCAWSELAGGDTQYFGPGTRLTVL.

V gene TRBV5-2 combines with J gene TRBJ1-2. TRBV5-2 is assigned pseudogene status. The CDR3 spans 16 residues. CDR3 sequence: CASKPPRERKTYGYTF. The DNA for the CDR3 is TGTGCCAGCAAGCCCCCGAGAGAGCGAAAGACCTATGGCTACACCTTC.

V is TRBV19 and J is TRBJ2-6; maybe TRBD2 (6 bases). The germline V gene has CDR1 LNHDA and CDR2 SQIVND (reference sequence). Trimming left V 8 bases short and J 1 base short, with 15 bases between. CDR3 length: 16 amino acids. This chain's CDR3 is CASRSGSGSGANVLTF. The CDR3 nucleotides read TGTGCCAGTCGCTCGGGAAGCGGGTCTGGGGCCAACGTCCTGACTTTC. Combining the CDR3 with reference TRBV19 and TRBJ2-6 gives the whole variable domain DGGITQSPKYLFRKEGQNVTLSCEQNLNHDAMYWYRQDPGQGLRLIYYSQIVNDFQKGDIAEGYSVSREKKESFPLTVTSAQKNPTAFYLCASRSGSGSGANVLTFGAGSRLTVL.

The V gene is TRBV28, the J gene TRBJ1-1, with D maybe TRBD1 (6 bases). V was shortened by 4 bases and J by 10 bases, with 16 bases between the two germline ends. This CDR3 region has 13 residues. Germline CDR1 and CDR2: MDHEN and SYDVKM. CDR3 nucleotide sequence: TGTGCCAGCAGTTCGCCCCCCGGACAGCGAGCTTTCTTT. Protein: CASSSPPGQRAFF.

The V gene is TRBV18, the J gene TRBJ2-1; 8 bases fit TRBD1. Germline V gives CDR1 KGHSH, CDR2 LQKENI. This CDR3 comprises 13 residues. V was clipped by 8 bases and J by 9 bases; unmatched bases: 9. The CDR3, as DNA: TGTGCCAGCGCGGACAGGGAGCGGTCTGAGCAGTTCTTC. Residues: CASADRERSEQFF.

This chain links TRBV19 with TRBJ2-3, with 10 bases lining up with TRBD2. The CDR3 sequence is 16 residues long. The V and J ends lost 4 bases and 4 bases, in that order; junction bases with no gene match: 8. Germline CDR1 and CDR2: LNHDA and SQIVND (reference sequence). CDR3 in DNA: TGTGCCAGTAGTACTAGCGGGAGAAGTACCTCAGATACGCAGTATTTT. Translated: CASSTSGRSTSDTQYF.

This chain uses TRBV2 with TRBJ1-1; D is possibly TRBD1 (5 bases). V dropped 6 bases and J dropped 0 bases, with 8 bases sitting between them. The CDR3 has 13 residues. CDR1 and CDR2 from the germline V gene are SNHLY and FYNNEI. For the CDR3, the DNA is TGTGCCAGCAGCAGGGATTTGAACACTGAAGCTTTCTTT. Encoded protein: CASSRDLNTEAFF.

This chain uses TRBV18 with TRBJ2-3; no reliable D call. This CDR3 is built from 13 residues. Per germline, CDR1 KGHSH and CDR2 LQKENI. V shed 3 bases and J shed 3 bases, with 7 bases lying between them. The CDR3 sequence: CASSPLITDTQYF. DNA of the CDR3: TGTGCCAGCTCACCGTTAATTACAGATACGCAGTATTTT.

The chain carries TRBV6-5 and TRBJ2-5; no firm D call. Germline loops: CDR1 MNHEY, CDR2 SVGAGI. The CDR3 is 11 residues long. V gave up 8 bases and J gave up 4 bases, with 8 bases separating them. The CDR3, as DNA: TGTGCCAGCCAAAACGGAGAGACCCAGTACTTC. It translates to CASQNGETQYF.

This sequence joins TRBV27 and TRBJ2-2; possible D gene TRBD1, 5 bases. Looked up from germline, CDR1 is MNHEY and CDR2 is SMNVEV (reference sequence). The V end was cut by 7 bases, the J end by 7 bases, with 16 bases between. The CDR3 is 14 amino acids. The CDR3 loop reads CASTGRQGIGELFF. CDR3 in DNA: TGTGCCAGCACTGGGCGGCAGGGCATCGGGGAGCTGTTTTTT.

The genes are TRBV5-1 and TRBJ1-2, with 9 bases fitting TRBD1. Losses at the gene ends were 6 bases for V and 4 bases for J; bases not matched to a gene: 7. Looked up from germline, CDR1 is SGHRS and CDR2 is YFSETQ. The CDR3 is 14 amino acids. DNA of the CDR3: TGCGCCAGCAATCCCAAACAGGGGGCCTATGGCTACACCTTC. Translation: CASNPKQGAYGYTF.

This sequence joins TRBV11-2 and TRBJ1-2, with D tentatively TRBD1 (6 bases). CDR1 and CDR2 (germline): SGHAT, FQNNGV. V gave up 5 bases and J gave up 6 bases, with 13 bases separating them. This CDR3 has 13 amino acids. CDR3 coding DNA: TGTGCCAGCAGCCCCTCGCAGGGGCATGGCTACACCTTC. Residues: CASSPSQGHGYTF. Using reference TRBV11-2 and TRBJ1-2 for the parts outside the CDR3, the full variable domain is EAGVAQSPRYKIIEKRQSVAFWCNPISGHATLYWYQQILGQGPKLLIQFQNNGVVDDSQLPKDRFSAERLKGVDSTLKIQPAKLEDSAVYLCASSPSQGHGYTFGSGTRLTVV.

This clone has only a few counts. DNA for the CDR3: TGCGCCAGCAGCTTTGGGGGCGGAGAGACCCAGTACTTC. It specifies CASSFGGGETQYF. The genes are TRBV5-1 and TRBJ2-5, with D tentatively TRBD1 (6 bases). Germline V gives CDR1 SGHRS, CDR2 YFSETQ. Trimming stripped 2 bases from V and 4 bases from J, with 9 bases between. The CDR3 spans 13 residues.